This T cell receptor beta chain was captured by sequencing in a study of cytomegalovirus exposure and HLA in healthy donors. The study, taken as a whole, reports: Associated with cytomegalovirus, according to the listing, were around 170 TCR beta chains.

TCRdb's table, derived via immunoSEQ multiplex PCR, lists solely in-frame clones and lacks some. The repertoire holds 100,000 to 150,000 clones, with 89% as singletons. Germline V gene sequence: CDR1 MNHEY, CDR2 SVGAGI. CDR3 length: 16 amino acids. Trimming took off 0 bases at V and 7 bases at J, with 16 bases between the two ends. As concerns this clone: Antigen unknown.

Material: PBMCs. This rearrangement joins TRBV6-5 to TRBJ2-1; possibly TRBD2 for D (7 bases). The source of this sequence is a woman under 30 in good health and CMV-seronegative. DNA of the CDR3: TGTGCCAGCAGTTACTCAGGGGGGGCCCCTAGAAATGAGCAGTTCTTC. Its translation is CASSYSGGAPRNEQFF.